This TCR beta chain was recovered during a study of cytomegalovirus exposure and HLA in healthy donors. Points from the study as a whole: Reported performance of the classifier showed diagnosis of cytomegalovirus status with high specificity and sensitivity. It was 150 to 200 TCR beta chains that were listed as cytomegalovirus-associated. The CMV antigen specificity of a few CMV-associated chains was confirmed through in vitro analysis.

Clones were sequenced by immunoSEQ multiplex PCR, and TCRdb holds only the in-frame ones, with some missing. The sample holds more than 100,000 clones, about 88% seen once. The J segment lost 6 bases and the V segment lost 0 bases, leaving 7 bases of the junction unmatched. The CDR3 sequence is 16 residues long. The germline gives CDR1 SGHRS, CDR2 YFSETQ. As to this clone: Its matching antigen is unknown.

The donors were members of the validation cohort comprising 100 to 150 subjects, separate from the roughly 600-subject first cohort. Sequences were obtained from PBMCs. The origin of this receptor is a man aged 25 to 40 in good health and CMV-seronegative. The rearrangement uses TRBV5-1 and TRBJ2-3; TRBD1 agrees at 10 bases. The chain's CDR3 is CASSLVVTGGADTQYF. The DNA of the CDR3 is TGCGCCAGCAGCTTGGTGGTGACAGGGGGCGCGGATACGCAGTATTTT.